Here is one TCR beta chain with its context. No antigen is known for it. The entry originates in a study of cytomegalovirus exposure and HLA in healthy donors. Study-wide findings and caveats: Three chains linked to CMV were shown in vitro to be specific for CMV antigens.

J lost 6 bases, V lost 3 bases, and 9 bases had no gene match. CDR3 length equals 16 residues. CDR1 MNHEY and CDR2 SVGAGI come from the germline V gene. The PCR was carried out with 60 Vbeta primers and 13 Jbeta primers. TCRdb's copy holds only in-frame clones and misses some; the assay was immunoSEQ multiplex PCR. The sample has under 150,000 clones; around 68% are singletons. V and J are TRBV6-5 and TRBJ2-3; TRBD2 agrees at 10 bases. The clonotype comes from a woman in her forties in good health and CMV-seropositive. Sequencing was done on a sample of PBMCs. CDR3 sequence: CASSYGSGGFVDTQYF. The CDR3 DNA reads TGTGCCAGCAGTTATGGTAGCGGGGGGTTCGTTGATACGCAGTATTTT.